The 2 T cell receptor beta chains below come from one sample, sequenced in a study of T-cell reconstitution after alpha-beta-depleted transplantation in children. Unique molecular identifiers featured in how the TCRbeta library was prepared. TCRdb analysed the PCR reads with MiXCR anew, one entry per CDR3 protein. This sample has just under 550,000 distinct CDR3 sequences, with around 18% found just once. The sample was PBMCs from the stem cell graft donor, taken from the stem cell graft. Receptor source: a human donor who donated a stem cell graft to a child with acute lymphoblastic leukemia.

This clonotype appeared a few times. The genes are TRBV7-6 and TRBJ2-2, with 8 bases identical to TRBD2. The CDR3 totals 13 residues. V gave up 8 bases and J gave up 5 bases; unmatched junction bases: 4. The V gene's germline CDR1 is SGHVS and CDR2 FNYEAQ. Written as DNA, the CDR3 is TGTGCCAGCTTACTAGCGGAAACCGGGGAGCTGTTTTTT. Translation: CASLLAETGELFF. The full variable domain, its missing parts supplied by reference TRBV7-6 and TRBJ2-2, is GAGVSQSPRYKVTKRGQDVALRCDPISGHVSLYWYRQALGQGPEFLTYFNYEAQQDKSGLPNDRFSAERPEGSISTLTIQRTEQRDSAMYRCASLLAETGELFFGEGSRLTVL.

The chain is built from TRBV25-1 and TRBJ2-1; TRBD2 matches at 14 bases. V shed 8 bases and J 6 bases; nucleotides not matched to a gene: 6. This CDR3 has 15 amino acids. Germline V gene sequence: CDR1 MGHDK, CDR2 SYGVNS. The CDR3: CASGPTSGRANEQFF. CDR3 nucleotide sequence: TGTGCCAGCGGGCCGACTAGCGGGAGGGCCAATGAGCAGTTCTTC.